These T cell receptor beta chains were read from a single sample in a study of shared clonotypes between healthy human individuals. The table came from immunoSEQ multiplex PCR; TCRdb's copy has only in-frame clones and leaves some out. The table has around 2.1 million clones, roughly 95% seen once. The sequenced sample was naive CD4+ T cells sorted from blood. The source of these receptors is a man younger than 35 in good health. Each CDR3 is given with its conserved first and last residue. The D gene is left open where the match is weak. Expanded clones get a size class; other rows say once, few or many, or leave the size out.

V	D	J	size	CDR3	DNA
TRBV18	TRBD1	TRBJ2-7	-	CASSPGTASYEQYF	TGTGCCAGCTCACCAGGGACAGCCTCCTACGAGCAGTACTTC
TRBV5-1	-	TRBJ2-6	-	CASSLTGANVLTF	TGCGCCAGCAGCTTGACTGGGGCCAACGTCCTGACTTTC
TRBV5-4	-	TRBJ2-3	-	CASSRGGPTDTQYF	TGTGCCAGCAGCCGTGGGGGGCCCACAGATACGCAGTATTTT
TRBV7-9	-	TRBJ1-2	-	CASSLEFSYGYTF	TGTGCCAGCAGCTTAGAGTTTTCCTATGGCTACACCTTC
TRBV5-1	-	TRBJ2-2	-	CASSLGFSNTGELFF	TGCGCCAGCAGCTTGGGTTTTTCGAACACCGGGGAGCTGTTTTTT
TRBV11-3	-	TRBJ2-7	once	CASSLGRGREQYF	TGTGCCAGCAGCTTAGGTCGGGGGCGCGAGCAGTACTTC
TRBV27	-	TRBJ2-1	-	CASAEYNEQFF	TGTGCCAGCGCCGAGTACAATGAGCAGTTCTTC
TRBV5-1	-	TRBJ2-7	-	CASSPVNSYEQYF	TGCGCCAGCAGCCCAGTAAACTCCTACGAGCAGTACTTC
TRBV19	-	TRBJ1-2	-	CASSRDVYGYTF	TGTGCCAGTAGTCGGGACGTCTATGGCTACACCTTC
TRBV29-1	-	TRBJ1-1	-	CSGNMGPGTEAFF	TGCAGCGGTAACATGGGGCCGGGCACTGAAGCTTTCTTT
TRBV6-6	-	TRBJ1-5	-	CASSYSLAISNQPQHF	TGTGCCAGCAGTTACTCGTTGGCAATTAGCAATCAGCCCCAGCATTTT
TRBV6-1	-	TRBJ1-5	-	CASSEGVGGRQPQHF	TGTGCCAGCAGTGAAGGGGTGGGAGGAAGGCAGCCCCAGCATTTT
TRBV5-6	TRBD2	TRBJ2-2	-	CASRGGRNTGELFF	TGTGCCAGCAGGGGAGGGAGAAACACCGGGGAGCTGTTTTTT
TRBV27	TRBD2	TRBJ2-5	-	CASSPGGIQETQYF	TGTGCCAGCAGCCCGGGGGGGATCCAAGAGACCCAGTACTTC
TRBV6-5	TRBD1	TRBJ2-7	-	CASSYLTGTSEQYF	TGTGCCAGCAGTTACTTGACAGGGACGAGCGAGCAGTACTTC
TRBV27	-	TRBJ2-2	-	CASSSRTDGELFF	TGTGCCAGCAGTTCCCGGACAGACGGGGAGCTGTTTTTT